The TCR beta chain under discussion was sequenced for a study of blood T cell repertoires in COVID-19. Germline lookup yields CDR1 GTSNPN and CDR2 SVGIG (reference sequence). Trimming pared 6 bases from V and 3 bases from J, leaving 12 bases between. CDR3 size: 13 residues. Produced via immunoSEQ multiplex PCR; TCRdb's table is partial and in-frame only. This table holds about 59,000 clones, around 88% found once. Source material: peripheral blood. The receptor was derived from a woman aged 80 or older with active COVID-19. The chain recombines TRBV30 with TRBJ1-5, with D maybe TRBD1 (6 bases). CDR3 sequence (DNA): TGTGCCTGTCGGGGGGACAACAATCAGCCCCAGCATTTT. Translating gives CACRGDNNQPQHF.